The 14 T cell receptor beta chains in this list originate from one sample, sequenced in a study of T cells in tumors after PD-1 blockade. Method: immunoSEQ multiplex PCR; TCRdb's copy keeps in-frame clones and lacks some. This table has around 25,000 clones, around four fifths appearing once. This specimen was PBMCs, taken after anti-PD-1 treatment. The receptors come from a human donor with basal cell carcinoma.

V is TRBV29-1 and J is TRBJ2-3, with 9 bases identical to TRBD1. The V and J ends lost 4 bases and 6 bases, in that order; junction bases with no gene match: 8. CDR3 size: 14 residues. Looked up from germline, CDR1 is SQVTM and CDR2 is ANQGSEA. This chain's CDR3 is CSVVGTGIFDTQYF. The CDR3 nucleotides read TGCAGCGTTGTCGGGACAGGGATTTTTGATACGCAGTATTTT.

The chain recombines TRBV4-1 with TRBJ1-5; 7 bases match TRBD1. The CDR3 runs to 17 residues. J was trimmed by 0 bases and V by 3 bases; bases with no gene match: 8. The germline CDR1 and CDR2 sequences are MGHRA and YSYEKL. CDR3 in amino acids: CASSQEGAPDSNQPQHF. CDR3 nucleotides: TGCGCCAGCAGCCAGGAGGGGGCTCCCGATAGCAATCAGCCCCAGCATTTT.

This clone came up a few times. The chain is built from TRBV2 and TRBJ1-6, with D unclear. Germline V CDR1 and CDR2: SNHLY, FYNNEI. Trimming took 8 bases from V and 15 from J, leaving 14 bases between them. The CDR3 contains 11 residues. This CDR3 is CASEDQSHLHF. CDR3 nucleotides: TGTGCCAGCGAGGACCAGAGTCACCTCCACTTT.

This clone has more than one count but fewer than ten. V usage is TRBV10-3 and J usage is TRBJ1-4, with 7 bases matching TRBD1. The germline CDR1 and CDR2 sequences are ENHRY and SYGVKD. Losses at the gene ends were 6 bases for V and 0 bases for J; bases not matched to a gene: 13. The CDR3 extends over 18 amino acids. The CDR3 region is CAISAGGLSRTTNEKLFF. The CDR3 DNA sequence: TGTGCCATCAGCGCAGGGGGGCTGTCACGGACAACTAATGAAAAACTGTTTTTT.

This rearrangement joins TRBV2 to TRBJ1-4, with D possibly being TRBD1 (5 bases). Germline V lookup: CDR1 SNHLY, CDR2 FYNNEI. V gave up 2 bases and J gave up 3 bases, with 10 bases separating them. CDR3 length: 15 residues. The CDR3 bases are TGTGCCAGCAGTGAATTCGGGGGTTCTAATGAAAAACTGTTTTTT. Protein sequence: CASSEFGGSNEKLFF.

This rearrangement joins TRBV5-5 to TRBJ1-5; 7 positions match TRBD1. V shed 3 bases and J 2 bases; nucleotides not matched to a gene: 2. The CDR3 consists of 14 residues. Germline CDR1 is SGHKS and CDR2 is YYEKEE (reference sequence). The CDR3, as DNA: TGTGCCAGCAGCTCTGGACAGGGCAATCAGCCCCAGCATTTT. Protein: CASSSGQGNQPQHF.

V is TRBV11-1 and J is TRBJ2-5; the D gene is possibly TRBD2 (5 bases). This CDR3 contains 15 residues. V lost 5 bases to trimming and J lost 1 base, with 14 bases between them. Germline-derived CDR1 and CDR2 are SGHAT and FQDESV (reference sequence). CDR3 sequence reads: CASSPQAEFQETQYF. As DNA, the CDR3 is TGTGCCAGCAGCCCCCAAGCGGAGTTCCAAGAGACCCAGTACTTC.

This clone was recorded once. This chain connects TRBV6-5 to TRBJ1-2; D call uncertain. In germline, CDR1 is MNHEY, CDR2 SVGAGI. V was trimmed by 2 bases and J by 6 bases, leaving 16 bases between them. The length of the CDR3 is 15 residues. The CDR3 DNA is TGTGCCAGCAGTTACGTACACTCGGGGTTCGATGGCTACACCTTC. Its translation: CASSYVHSGFDGYTF.

This clone occurred a few times. The rearrangement uses TRBV11-3 and TRBJ2-1; 8 nucleotides match TRBD2. CDR3 length equals 16 residues. The germline gives CDR1 SGHNT, CDR2 YENEEA. V shed 1 base and J 9 bases; nucleotides not matched to a gene: 11. CDR3 region: CASSLASGGLIGEQFF. DNA of the CDR3: TGTGCCAGCAGCTTAGCGAGCGGGGGCCTCATTGGTGAGCAGTTCTTC.

This chain links TRBV18 with TRBJ2-1, with 12 bases that match TRBD2. The CDR3 contains 16 residues. CDR1 is KGHSH, CDR2 LQKENI, per germline. The V gene end was trimmed by 1 base and the J gene end by 15 bases; junction bases not matched to a gene: 13. This CDR3 reads CASSPQSLAGGLAGFF. CDR3 nucleotide sequence: TGTGCCAGCTCACCACAATCACTAGCGGGGGGCCTCGCGGGGTTCTTC.

This rearrangement joins TRBV29-1 to TRBJ1-1; 9 bases line up with TRBD1. Losses at the gene ends were 4 bases for V and 4 bases for J; bases not matched to a gene: 10. The CDR3 has 15 amino acids. The germline V gene encodes CDR1 SQVTM and CDR2 ANQGSEA. The CDR3 here is CSVAEQGARGTEAFF. CDR3 DNA: TGCAGCGTTGCGGAACAGGGGGCGCGAGGCACTGAAGCTTTCTTT.

This clone was recorded once. The rearrangement joins TRBV20-1 to TRBJ1-6; a weak D match, TRBD1 (5 bases). The CDR3 runs to 13 residues. CDR1 is DFQATT and CDR2 is SNEGSKA in the germline V gene (reference sequence). Trimming removed 3 bases at V and 8 bases at J, with 11 bases between. Here the CDR3 reads CSASQGVDSPLHF. The CDR3 bases are TGCAGTGCTAGTCAGGGTGTAGATTCACCCCTCCACTTT.

The rearrangement links TRBV7-9 to TRBJ1-4; TRBD1 is a possible D gene (5 bases). The germline gives CDR1 SEHNR, CDR2 FQNEAQ (reference sequence). This CDR3 is built from 18 residues. Trimming stripped 4 bases from V and 0 bases from J, with 18 bases between. The CDR3 DNA sequence: TGTGCCAGCAGCTCAAGACAGTTCGGGGGTGCAACTAATGAAAAACTGTTTTTT. It encodes CASSSRQFGGATNEKLFF.

This chain connects TRBV5-1 to TRBJ2-5; perhaps D is TRBD1 or TRBD2 (6 bases each). V was clipped by 3 bases and J by 4 bases, with 10 bases between them. CDR3 size: 13 residues. The germline CDR1 and CDR2 sequences are SGHRS and YFSETQ. The CDR3 loop reads CASSYGGGETQYF. As DNA, the CDR3 is TGCGCCAGCAGCTACGGGGGCGGAGAGACCCAGTACTTC.